This TCR beta chain was captured by sequencing in a study of post-analysis software for immune sequencing data. This clonotype has a handful of counts. Its specificity is not known. Findings of the study overall: TRBV5-6, TRBV5-1 and TRBV20-1 were among 4 or 5 TRBV segments more frequent in patients than controls.

Trimming removed 8 bases from V and 5 bases from J, with 18 bases in between. Germline CDR1 is LNHDA and CDR2 is SQIVND (reference sequence). This CDR3 contains 14 residues. The authors incorporated unique molecular identifiers into the TCR beta cDNA libraries. TCRdb recomputed calls from the PCR reads with MiXCR, one row per CDR3 protein. Among around 180,000 distinct CDR3 sequences, 30% were seen once, and the ten largest hold approximately 1.6%. The TCR was taken from a girl between 5 and 17 years old with multiple sclerosis. Sequences were obtained from blood. The chain carries TRBV19 and TRBJ2-5; tentatively, D is TRBD2 (5 bases). CDR3 sequence: CASSADRTRETQYF. CDR3 DNA: TGTGCCAGTTCAGCGGACCGTACACGGGAGACCCAGTACTTC. The whole variable domain, filled in from reference TRBV19 and TRBJ2-5, reads DGGITQSPKYLFRKEGQNVTLSCEQNLNHDAMYWYRQDPGQGLRLIYYSQIVNDFQKGDIAEGYSVSREKKESFPLTVTSAQKNPTAFYLCASSADRTRETQYFGPGTRLLVL.